This T cell receptor beta chain was recovered during a study of shared clonotypes between healthy human individuals. Each replicate PCR on the sorted subsets used 200 to 250 ng DNA (around 30,000 T cell genomes). Produced via immunoSEQ multiplex PCR; TCRdb's table is partial and in-frame only. The sample records over 2 million clones, 90% to 95% being singletons. Study results and caveats: It was the non-shared clonotypes that had lower generation probabilities than clonotypes shared by all four donors.

V was clipped by 4 bases and J by 5 bases, with 11 bases between them. This CDR3 contains 14 residues. All participating donors were Caucasian adults from Nashville, Tennessee. Comment on this clone: Its antigen is as yet unknown.

V is TRBV23-1 and J is TRBJ2-2; D uncertain. TRBV23-1 is identified as an open reading frame with a role that is uncertain. The clonotype comes from a man younger than 30 in good health. Sequencing was carried out using naive CD4+ T cells sorted from blood. The subset: CD45RA+ positively selected. As DNA, the CDR3 is TGCGCCAGCAGTCCTAACATCGGGACCGGGGAGCTGTTTTTT. It translates to CASSPNIGTGELFF.